This T cell receptor beta chain was captured in a study of T cells in Graves' hyperthyroidism and ophthalmopathy. The wider study: Any treatment followed the collection of peripheral blood at initial diagnosis. Broader study findings: From stable hyperthyroidism, ophthalmopathy was separated by a 13 V-J model. Blood also held most thyroid clonotypes expanded beyond 0.001.

Researchers amplified the TCR beta CDR3 regions from RNA transcripts. The HTBI set primed first-round TCR CDR3 RT-PCR. From the multiplex PCR reads, TCRdb called clonotypes with MiXCR, one entry per CDR3 protein. The sample has about 400,000 distinct CDR3 sequences, approximately 15% seen once; the top ten hold 5% to 6.5%. The CDR3 consists of 18 residues. Germline lookup yields CDR1 MDHEN and CDR2 SYDVKM. The sample holds a few counts of this clonotype. Its cognate antigen is unknown. At one end the junction does not follow the germline gene, possibly because of a read error. Sequencing input: blood. V usage is TRBV28 and J usage is TRBJ2-1, with D maybe TRBD2 (6 bases). This TCR came from a young woman with Graves' hyperthyroidism. The CDR3 DNA reads as TGTGCCAGCAGTTTATCCCCCCGCCGGGACTCCCGCTACAATGAGCAGTCCTTC. It is translated as CASSLSPRRDSRYNEQSF.